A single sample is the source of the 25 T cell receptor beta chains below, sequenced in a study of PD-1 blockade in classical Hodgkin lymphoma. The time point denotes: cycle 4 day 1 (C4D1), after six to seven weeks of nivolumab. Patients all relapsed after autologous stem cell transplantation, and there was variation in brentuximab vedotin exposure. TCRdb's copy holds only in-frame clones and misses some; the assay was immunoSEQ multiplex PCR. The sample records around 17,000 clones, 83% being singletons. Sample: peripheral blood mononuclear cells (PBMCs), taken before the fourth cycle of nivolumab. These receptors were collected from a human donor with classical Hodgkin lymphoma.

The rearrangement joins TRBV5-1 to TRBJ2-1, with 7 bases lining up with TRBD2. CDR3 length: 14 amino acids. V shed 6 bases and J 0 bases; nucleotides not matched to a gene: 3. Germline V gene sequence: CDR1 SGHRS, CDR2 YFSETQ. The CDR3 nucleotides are TGCGCCAGCACCCCGGGGGGCTCCTACAATGAGCAGTTCTTC. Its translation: CASTPGGSYNEQFF.

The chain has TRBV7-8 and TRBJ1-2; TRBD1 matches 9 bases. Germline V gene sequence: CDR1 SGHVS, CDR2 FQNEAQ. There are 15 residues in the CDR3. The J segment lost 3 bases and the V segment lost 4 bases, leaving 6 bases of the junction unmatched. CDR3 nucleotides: TGTGCCAGCAGCTCCTTTACAGGGGGCCACTATGGCTACACCTTC. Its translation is CASSSFTGGHYGYTF.

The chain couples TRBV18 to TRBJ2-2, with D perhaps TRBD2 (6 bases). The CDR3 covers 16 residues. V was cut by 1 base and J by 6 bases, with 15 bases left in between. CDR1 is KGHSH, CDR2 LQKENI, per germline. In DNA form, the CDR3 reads TGTGCCAGCTCACCACTGATGGGGGGATCGTCCGGGGAGCTGTTTTTT. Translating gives CASSPLMGGSSGELFF.

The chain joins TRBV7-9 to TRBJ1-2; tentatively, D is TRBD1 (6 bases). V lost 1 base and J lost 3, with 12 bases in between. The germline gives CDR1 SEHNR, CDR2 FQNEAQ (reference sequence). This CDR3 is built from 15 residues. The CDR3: CASSLVRTAHYGYTF. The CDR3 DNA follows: TGTGCCAGCAGCTTAGTTCGGACAGCACACTATGGCTACACCTTC.

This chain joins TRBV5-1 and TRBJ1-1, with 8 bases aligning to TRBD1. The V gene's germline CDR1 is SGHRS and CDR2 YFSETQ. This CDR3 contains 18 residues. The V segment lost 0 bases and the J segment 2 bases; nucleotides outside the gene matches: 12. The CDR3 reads CASSLVGGTGTRNTEAFF. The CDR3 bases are TGCGCCAGCAGCTTGGTGGGGGGGACAGGAACGAGAAACACTGAAGCTTTCTTT.

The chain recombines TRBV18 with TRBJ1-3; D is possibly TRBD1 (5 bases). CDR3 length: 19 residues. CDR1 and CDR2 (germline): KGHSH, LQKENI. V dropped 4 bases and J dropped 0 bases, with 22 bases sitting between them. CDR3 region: CASSHQARFREASGNTIYF. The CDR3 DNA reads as TGTGCCAGCTCACACCAAGCACGTTTCAGGGAAGCCTCTGGAAACACCATATATTTT.

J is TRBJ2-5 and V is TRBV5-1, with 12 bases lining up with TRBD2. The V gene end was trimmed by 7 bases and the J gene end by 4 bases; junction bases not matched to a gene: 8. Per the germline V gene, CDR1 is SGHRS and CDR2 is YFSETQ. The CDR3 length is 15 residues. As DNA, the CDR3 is TGCGCCAGCGTCCTAGCGGGGGGGCCTTCAGAGACCCAGTACTTC. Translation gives CASVLAGGPSETQYF. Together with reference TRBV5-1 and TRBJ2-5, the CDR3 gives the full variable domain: KAGVTQTPRYLIKTRGQQVTLSCSPISGHRSVSWYQQTPGQGLQFLFEYFSETQRNKGNFPGRFSGRQFSNSRSEMNVSTLELGDSALYLCASVLAGGPSETQYFGPGTRLLVL.

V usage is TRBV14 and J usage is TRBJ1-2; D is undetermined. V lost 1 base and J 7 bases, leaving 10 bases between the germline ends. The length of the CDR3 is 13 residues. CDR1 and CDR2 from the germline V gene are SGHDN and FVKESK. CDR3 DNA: TGTGCCAGCAGCCAAGTCCCGACGGGTGGCTACACCTTC. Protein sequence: CASSQVPTGGYTF.

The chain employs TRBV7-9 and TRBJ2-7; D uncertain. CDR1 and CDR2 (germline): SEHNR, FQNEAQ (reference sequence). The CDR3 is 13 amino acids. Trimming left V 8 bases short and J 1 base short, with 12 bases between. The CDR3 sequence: CASGAVGSYEQYF. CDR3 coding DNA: TGTGCCAGCGGCGCGGTAGGATCCTACGAGCAGTACTTC.

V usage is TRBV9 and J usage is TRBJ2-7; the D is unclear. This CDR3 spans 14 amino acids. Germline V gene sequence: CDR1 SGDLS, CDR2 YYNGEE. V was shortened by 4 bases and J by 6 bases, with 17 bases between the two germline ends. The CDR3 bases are TGTGCCAGCAGCCCCTCCAACGGCAAAACCGAGCAGTACTTC. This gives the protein CASSPSNGKTEQYF.

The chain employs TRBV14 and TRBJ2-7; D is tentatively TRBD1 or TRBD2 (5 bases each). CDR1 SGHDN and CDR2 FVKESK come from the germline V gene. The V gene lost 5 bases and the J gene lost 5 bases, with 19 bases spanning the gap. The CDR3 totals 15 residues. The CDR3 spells CASSAAIGDAHEQYF. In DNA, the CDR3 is TGTGCCAGCAGCGCCGCTATCGGGGACGCCCACGAGCAGTACTTC.

The DNA of the CDR3 is TGTGCCAGCAGTTGGGTAGGTCCACCCCTCCACTTT. This translates into CASSWVGPPLHF. J is TRBJ1-6 and V is TRBV6-6; D is unresolved. Germline lookup yields CDR1 MNHNY and CDR2 SVGAGI (reference sequence). This CDR3 spans 12 amino acids. V lost 4 bases to trimming and J lost 11 bases, with 9 bases between them.

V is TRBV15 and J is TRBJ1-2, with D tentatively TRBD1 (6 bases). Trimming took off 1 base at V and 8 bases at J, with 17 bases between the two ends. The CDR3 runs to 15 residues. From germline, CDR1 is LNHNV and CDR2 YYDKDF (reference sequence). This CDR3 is CATSRGHRGGIGYTF. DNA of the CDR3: TGTGCCACCAGCAGAGGCCATAGGGGGGGAATCGGCTACACCTTC.

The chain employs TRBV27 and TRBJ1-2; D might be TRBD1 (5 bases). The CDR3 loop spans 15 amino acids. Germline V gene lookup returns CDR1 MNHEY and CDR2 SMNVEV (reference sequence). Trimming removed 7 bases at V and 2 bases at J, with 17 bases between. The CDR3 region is CASTSLGDGNYGYTF. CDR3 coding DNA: TGTGCCAGCACCTCCTTGGGGGACGGCAACTATGGCTACACCTTC.

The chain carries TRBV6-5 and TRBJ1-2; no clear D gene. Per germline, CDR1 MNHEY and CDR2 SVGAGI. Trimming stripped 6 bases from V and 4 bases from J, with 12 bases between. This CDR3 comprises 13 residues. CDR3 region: CASRRIGGYGYTF. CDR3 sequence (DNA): TGTGCCAGCAGAAGAATTGGTGGCTATGGCTACACCTTC.

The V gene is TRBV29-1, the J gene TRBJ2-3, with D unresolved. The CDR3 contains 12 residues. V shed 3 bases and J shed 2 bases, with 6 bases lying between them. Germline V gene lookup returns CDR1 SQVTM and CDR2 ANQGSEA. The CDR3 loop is CSVDGYTDTQYF. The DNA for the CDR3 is TGCAGCGTTGATGGGTACACAGATACGCAGTATTTT.

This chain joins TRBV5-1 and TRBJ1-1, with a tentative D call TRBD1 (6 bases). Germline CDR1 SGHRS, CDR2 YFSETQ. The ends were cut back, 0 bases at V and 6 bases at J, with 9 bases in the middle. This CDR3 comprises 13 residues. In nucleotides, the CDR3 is TGCGCCAGCAGCTTGGTCCAGGGGCCTGAAGCTTTCTTT. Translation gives CASSLVQGPEAFF.

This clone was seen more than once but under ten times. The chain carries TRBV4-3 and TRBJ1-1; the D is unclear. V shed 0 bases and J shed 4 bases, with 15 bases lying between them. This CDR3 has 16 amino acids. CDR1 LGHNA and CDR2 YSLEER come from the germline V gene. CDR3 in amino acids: CASSQDHQVLGTEAFF. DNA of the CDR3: TGCGCCAGCAGCCAAGATCACCAGGTATTGGGCACTGAAGCTTTCTTT.

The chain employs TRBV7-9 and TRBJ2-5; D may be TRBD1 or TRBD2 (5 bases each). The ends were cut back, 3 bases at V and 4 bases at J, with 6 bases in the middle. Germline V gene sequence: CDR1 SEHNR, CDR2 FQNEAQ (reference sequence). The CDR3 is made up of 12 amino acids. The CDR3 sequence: CASSFGGETQYF. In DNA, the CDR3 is TGTGCCAGCAGCTTTGGGGGAGAGACCCAGTACTTC.

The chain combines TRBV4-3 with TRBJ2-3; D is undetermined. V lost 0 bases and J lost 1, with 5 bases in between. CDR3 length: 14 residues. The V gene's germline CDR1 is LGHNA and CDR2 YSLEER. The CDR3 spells CASSQETGTDTQYF. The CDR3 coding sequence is TGCGCCAGCAGCCAAGAGACGGGCACAGATACGCAGTATTTT.

The CDR3 sequence is CASSLATPNTGELFF. The CDR3 nucleotides read TGCGCCAGCAGCTTGGCCACCCCCAACACCGGGGAGCTGTTTTTT. The chain has TRBV5-1 and TRBJ2-2, with D hard to call. Per the germline V gene, CDR1 is SGHRS and CDR2 is YFSETQ. The V and J ends lost 0 bases and 2 bases respectively, with 8 bases between them. The CDR3 runs 15 residues.

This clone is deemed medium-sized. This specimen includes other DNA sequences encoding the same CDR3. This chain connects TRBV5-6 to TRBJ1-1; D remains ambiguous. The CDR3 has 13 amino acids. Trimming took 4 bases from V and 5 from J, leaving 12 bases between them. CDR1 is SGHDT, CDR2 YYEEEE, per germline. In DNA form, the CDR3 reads TGTGCCAGCAGCCCCTCGACGGGAACTGAAGCTTTCTTT. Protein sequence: CASSPSTGTEAFF.

CDR3 bases: TGTGCCAGCAGCCTCGGGACAGGCGAGCAGTACTTC. Its protein is CASSLGTGEQYF. V gene TRBV7-8 combines with J gene TRBJ2-7; 8 positions agree with TRBD1. The CDR3 sequence is 12 residues long. V dropped 5 bases and J dropped 6; count of bases not matched to a gene: 3. Germline V lookup: CDR1 SGHVS, CDR2 FQNEAQ.

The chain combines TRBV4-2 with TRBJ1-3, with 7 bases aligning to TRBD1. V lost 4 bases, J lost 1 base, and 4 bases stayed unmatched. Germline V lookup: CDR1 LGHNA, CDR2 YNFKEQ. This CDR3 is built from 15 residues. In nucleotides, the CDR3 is TGTGCCAGCAGCCCGACAGGGCGATCTGGAAACACCATATATTTT. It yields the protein CASSPTGRSGNTIYF.

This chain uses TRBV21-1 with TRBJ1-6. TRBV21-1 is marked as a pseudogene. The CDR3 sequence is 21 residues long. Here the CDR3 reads CASSKGGDQNFRSSYNSPLHF. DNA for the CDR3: TGTGCCAGCAGCAAAGGCGGGGACCAAAATTTCAGGAGCTCCTATAATTCACCCCTCCACTTT.